One T cell receptor (beta chain) is described in this entry. This clonotype was observed many times. No base quality values were provided; no much bigger clone lies one nucleotide off. The source of the sample is a study of T cells after yellow fever vaccination (dated by TCRdb to between 2018 and 2021). Describing the broader study: The SMART-Seq v4 Ultra Low Input RNA kit was used to prepare libraries from fractions with low cell numbers. Bulk PBMC replicates and cell subsets were isolated from blood drawn at multiple timepoints before and after both primary and secondary immunization. Bulk TCR alpha and beta repertoires were sequenced longitudinally to track T-cell clones before and after primary and booster YFV17D yellow fever vaccination. The cohort comprised two healthy male donors, one aged 18 to 30 and one aged 30 to 40 years. Beyond this particular receptor, the publication reports: Compared with the primary T-cell response, the secondary T-cell response was weaker but faster, peaking on day 5 rather than day 15. A small share of clonotypes was detected in both CD4 and CD8 compartments, with the overlap likely arising from convergent recombination. The study included only a couple of donors, which limits how far the findings can be generalized. FACS-sorted repertoires could contain abundant contaminating clonotypes from the bulk population, so computational filtering was required. Most clones expanded after primary vaccination (approximately 95% of CD4 and 88% of CD8) were re-detected after the booster, suggesting that broad memory maintenance occurred.

From the cysteine up to the phenylalanine, the CDR3 has a length of 16 residues. Kept here is only the CDR3 DNA, which spans 48 bases and is read in frame from base 1. Taken from the germline V gene, the CDR1 and CDR2 loops are SGHRS and YFSETQ. Trimming costs V 4 bases and J 4 bases, and their ends lie 19 bases apart. TCR cDNA was made using 5'RACE template switching, a step that added a universal primer site and unique molecular identifiers. Priming of cDNA synthesis was performed from both the TCR alpha and TCR beta constant segments. Two PCR steps were used to amplify libraries, with sample barcodes and sequencing adapters being added in the second step. Libraries were sequenced on Illumina HiSeq 2500 (2x100 bp) or NovaSeq (2x150 bp). The paper's processing steps were these. Reads were demultiplexed and collapsed into UMI consensus sequences with MIGEC, and V(D)J alignment was performed with MiXCR. Vaccine-responding clonotypes were defined with edgeR using replicate PBMC samples, requiring FDR below 0.01 and a log2 fold change above 5 up to day 15. Bulk clonotypes were assigned CD4 or CD8 identity according to which sequenced CD4 or CD8 repertoire held them at higher abundance. A clonotype counted as NS4B-specific if enriched at least 10-fold in dextramer-positive versus dextramer-negative fractions, with CD4-biased clonotypes left out. TCRdb reanalyzed the raw reads on its own, using fastp at Q25 for trimming and MiXCR for clone calling, and kept in-frame beta chains. Each entry merges the rows of one CDR3 protein and shows their most common DNA and genes. Clone size and V and J calls follow TCRdb, not the original study. Present in this sample are 45,000 to 60,000 distinct CDR3 sequences, 5% to 8.5% of which were seen just once. The top ten constitute approximately 24% of the sample.

In the paper's terms, the treatment or condition label means: live attenuated yellow fever vaccine strain. A standard Ficoll-Paque protocol was used to isolate PBMCs from peripheral blood. Epitope-specific CD8 T cells were sorted with a dextramer loaded with the yellow fever NS4B epitope peptide, and anti-CD3 and anti-CD8 staining was applied. RNA was extracted with TriZol from bulk PBMCs, CD4 and CD8 fractions, and dextramer-positive and dextramer-negative fractions. The chain is made from TRBV5-1 and TRBJ2-3, and possibly TRBD2, on 7 matching bases. Sequences were derived from CD8+ T cells not binding an NS4B(214-222) dextramer, sorted from PBMCs, sampled about 41 days after the first yellow fever vaccination. According to the study, the label for this sample's cell subset or site signals: NS4B epitope dextramer-negative CD8 T cells. This receptor was taken from a man younger than 35 who received the YFV17D yellow fever vaccine. For the CDR3, the sequence is CASSPYHGGPPDTQYF. The nucleotides read TGCGCCAGCAGCCCATACCACGGGGGGCCTCCAGATACGCAGTATTTT.